The subject of this entry is one T cell receptor (beta chain). The antigen is unknown. Sequencing libraries made from TCR beta cDNA carried unique molecular identifiers. TCRdb re-called the PCR reads through MiXCR, storing one row per CDR3 protein. The sample lists 650,000 to 850,000 distinct CDR3 sequences, about 45% occurring once. This sample was taken from a study of post-analysis software for immune sequencing data. Study-level results: Compared with controls, patients had more of about 5 TRBV segments, including TRBV5-6, TRBV5-1 and TRBV20-1.

V shed 4 bases and J shed 4 bases, with 13 bases lying between them. Per germline, CDR1 MGHDK and CDR2 SYGVNS. This CDR3 is built from 14 residues. This receptor was identified in a girl aged 5 to 17 with multiple sclerosis. The sample taken for sequencing was blood. The chain joins TRBV25-1 to TRBJ1-1; D possibly corresponds to TRBD1 (5 bases). This CDR3 is CASSAPGRATEAFF. The CDR3 coding sequence is TGTGCCAGCAGTGCCCCAGGCAGGGCCACTGAAGCTTTCTTT.